These 9 T cell receptor beta chains came from one sample sequenced in a study of shared clonotypes between healthy human individuals. Some clones are missing from TCRdb's copy, which holds only in-frame ones; the method was immunoSEQ multiplex PCR. The table shows over a million clones, with roughly 95% occurring only once. Source material: naive CD4+ T cells sorted from blood. The subset was: CD45RA+ positively selected. These TCRs come from a young man in good health.

This clone was observed a single time. V is TRBV19 and J is TRBJ1-5; D unclear. V lost 9 bases and J lost 6, with 12 bases in between. The CDR3 has 12 residues. CDR1 LNHDA and CDR2 SQIVND come from the germline V gene (reference sequence). CDR3: CASASVGQPQHF. CDR3 coding DNA: TGTGCCAGCGCAAGCGTGGGTCAGCCCCAGCATTTT.

This rearrangement joins TRBV10-1 to TRBJ2-3, with 8 bases fitting TRBD2. Trimming removed 1 base from V and 5 bases from J; junction bases left unmatched: 8. CDR1 WNHNN and CDR2 SYGVQD come from the germline V gene (reference sequence). CDR3 length equals 16 residues. The DNA for the CDR3 is TGCGCCAGCAGTGAGTGGGGATTCGGGAGGGGAGATACGCAGTATTTT. Protein: CASSEWGFGRGDTQYF.

This clone was counted a single time. This rearrangement joins TRBV7-9 to TRBJ2-7, with TRBD2 matching over 9 bases. V shed 11 bases and J 5 bases; nucleotides not matched to a gene: 10. The germline V gene encodes CDR1 SEHNR and CDR2 FQNEAQ (reference sequence). The CDR3 extends over 13 amino acids. CDR3 residues: CAAGAGGPNEQYF. CDR3 bases: TGTGCCGCCGGGGCGGGAGGGCCGAACGAGCAGTACTTC.

This chain uses TRBV27 with TRBJ1-4; D gene uncertain. The germline CDR1 and CDR2 sequences are MNHEY and SMNVEV (reference sequence). The CDR3 is 14 residues long. Trimming removed 6 bases at V and 0 bases at J, with 8 bases between. The CDR3 sequence: CASRRITTNEKLFF. As DNA, the CDR3 is TGTGCCAGCAGAAGGATCACAACTAATGAAAAACTGTTTTTT.

The rearrangement joins TRBV7-8 to TRBJ2-1; 12 bases match TRBD2. Germline V lookup: CDR1 SGHVS, CDR2 FQNEAQ. V shed 3 bases and J 5 bases; nucleotides not matched to a gene: 2. The CDR3 contains 15 residues. The DNA for the CDR3 is TGTGCCAGCAGCTTTCGGACTAGCGGGAACAATGAGCAGTTCTTC. As protein: CASSFRTSGNNEQFF.

This sequence joins TRBV6-5 and TRBJ2-4; 9 bases align to TRBD1. Germline CDR1 and CDR2: MNHEY and SVGAGI. This CDR3 spans 15 amino acids. V shed 10 bases and J 6 bases; nucleotides not matched to a gene: 13. The CDR3 is CATGTGGGSGNIQYF. The CDR3 DNA sequence: TGTGCCACCGGAACAGGGGGCGGGTCGGGAAACATTCAGTACTTC.

In regard to this clone: The sample has other DNA sequences that encode this CDR3 too. This chain links TRBV28 with TRBJ2-5, with a weak D call TRBD1 (6 bases). V lost 5 bases, J lost 4 bases, and 11 bases lay in between. CDR3 length: 13 amino acids. The germline CDR1 and CDR2 sequences are MDHEN and SYDVKM. CDR3 sequence: CASSQGLRETQYF. CDR3 coding DNA: TGTGCCAGCAGTCAGGGGCTCAGAGAGACCCAGTACTTC. Based on the CDR3 plus reference TRBV28 and TRBJ2-5, the full variable domain is DVKVTQSSRYLVKRTGEKVFLECVQDMDHENMFWYRQDPGLGLRLIYFSYDVKMKEKGDIPEGYSVSREKKERFSLILESASTNQTSMYLCASSQGLRETQYFGPGTRLLVL.

The rearrangement joins TRBV7-8 to TRBJ2-5, with 8 bases fitting TRBD2. Germline lookup yields CDR1 SGHVS and CDR2 FQNEAQ. This CDR3 comprises 15 residues. V gave up 1 base and J gave up 9 bases; unmatched junction bases: 10. The CDR3 DNA sequence: TGTGCCAGCAGCTTAGAACTAGCGGACGAAGGGGCCCAGTACTTC. Its translation: CASSLELADEGAQYF.

V and J are TRBV7-2 and TRBJ1-2; D remains ambiguous. CDR1 is SGHTA and CDR2 is FQGNSA in the germline V gene. Trimming removed 11 bases from V and 3 bases from J, with 7 bases in between. The CDR3 spans 10 residues. The CDR3 loop is CAGRDYGYTF. CDR3 in DNA: TGTGCCGGCCGAGACTATGGCTACACCTTC.